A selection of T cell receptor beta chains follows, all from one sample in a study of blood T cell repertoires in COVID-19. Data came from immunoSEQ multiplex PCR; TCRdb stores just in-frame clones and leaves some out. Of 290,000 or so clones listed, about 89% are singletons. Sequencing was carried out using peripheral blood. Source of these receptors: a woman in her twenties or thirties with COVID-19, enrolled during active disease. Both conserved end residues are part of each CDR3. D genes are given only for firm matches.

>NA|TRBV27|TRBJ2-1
TGTGCCAGCAGTTTAGTCGCTAAGGTGGTCCGGGAAGGGCCGAATGAGCAGTTCTTC
CASSLVAKVVREGPNEQFF
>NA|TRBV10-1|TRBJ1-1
TGCGCCAGCAGTGAAGCAGGGTTGAACACTGAAGCTTTCTTT
CASSEAGLNTEAFF
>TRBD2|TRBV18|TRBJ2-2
TGTGCCAGCTCCGTTCTACTGACTAGCGGGAGCGGCACCGGGGAGCTGTTTTTT
CASSVLLTSGSGTGELFF
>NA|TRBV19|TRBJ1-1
TGTGCCAGTATTCGCTACCGTCGGGGTACCTCTGAAGCTTTCTTT
CASIRYRRGTSEAFF
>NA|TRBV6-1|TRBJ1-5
TGTGCCAGCAGTGAACAGGATAGCAATCAGCCCCAGCATTTT
CASSEQDSNQPQHF
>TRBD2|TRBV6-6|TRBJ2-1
TGTGCCAGCAGTGCGCTAGCGGAGCTCTCCTACAATGAGCAGTTCTTC
CASSALAELSYNEQFF
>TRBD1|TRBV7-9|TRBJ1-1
TGTGCCAGCTCGCTAACAGGGGGCTTGGCTTTCTTT
CASSLTGGLAFF
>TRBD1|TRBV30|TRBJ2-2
TGTGCCGGCTGGACAGGGGGAAAGATAATGAACACCGGGGAGCTGTTTTTT
CAGWTGGKIMNTGELFF
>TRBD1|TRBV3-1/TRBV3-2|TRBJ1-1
TGTGCCAGCAGCCAAGTAGACAGGGGGAACACTGAAGCTTTCTTT
CASSQVDRGNTEAFF
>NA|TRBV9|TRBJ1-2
TGTGCCAGCAGCGTAGGGGAGGGTGGCTACACCTTC
CASSVGEGGYTF
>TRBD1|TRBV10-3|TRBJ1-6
TGTGCCATCAGTGAGCCCACGGGACAGGGGAATTCACCCCTCCACTTT
CAISEPTGQGNSPLHF
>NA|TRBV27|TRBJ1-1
TGTGCCAGCAGTTTACCAGGGATGAACACTGAAGCTTTCTTT
CASSLPGMNTEAFF
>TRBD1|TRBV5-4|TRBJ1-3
TGTGCCAGCAGCTTGGATAGGACAGGGGGCAACACCATATATTTT
CASSLDRTGGNTIYF
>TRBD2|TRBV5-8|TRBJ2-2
TGTGCCAGCAGCCCCTGGACTAGCGGGAGTGGCGGGGAGCTGTTTTTT
CASSPWTSGSGGELFF
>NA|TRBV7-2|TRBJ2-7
TGTGCCAGCAGCTTAGACAGGGATAGTTACGAGCAGTACTTC
CASSLDRDSYEQYF
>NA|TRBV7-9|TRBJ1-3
TGTGCCAGCAGCCCATTCAGCTCTGGAAACACCATATATTTT
CASSPFSSGNTIYF
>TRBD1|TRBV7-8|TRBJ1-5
TGTGCCAGCAGCTCCCGAATAACGGACAGGGACGTGAGTCAGCCCCAGCATTTT
CASSSRITDRDVSQPQHF
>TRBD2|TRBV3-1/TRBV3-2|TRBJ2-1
TGTGCCAGCAGCCAAGGACTAGCGGGACCCAGGGAGCAGTTCTTC
CASSQGLAGPREQFF